This TCR beta chain was sequenced for a study of control samples from healthy donors and cancer patients. Profiling relied on immunoSEQ multiplex PCR, and the TCRdb table lists in-frame clones only, not all of them. The table lists about 51,000 clones, roughly 90% of them singletons. Trimming removed 6 bases at V and 7 bases at J, with 16 bases between. The CDR3 covers 15 residues. The germline V gene encodes CDR1 MDHEN and CDR2 SYDVKM. This TCR came from a man over 45 with head and neck cancer. The J gene is TRBJ1-6, the V gene TRBV28, with a weak D call TRBD1 (5 bases). Specimen: PBMCs. CDR3 coding DNA: TGTGCCAGCAGCTTAGTCGGGGGGAAAAATTCACCCCTCCACTTT. Translating gives CASSLVGGKNSPLHF.